These 17 T cell receptor beta chains came from one sample sequenced in a study of blood T cell repertoires in COVID-19. Method: immunoSEQ multiplex PCR; TCRdb's copy keeps in-frame clones and lacks some. The sample includes 250,000 or so clones, over 75% of them seen just once. Sequencing input: PBMCs or T cells enriched from blood (not recorded which). The source of these receptors is a woman aged 25 to 45 who had been exposed to COVID-19.

V and J are TRBV7-9 and TRBJ2-1; 16 positions match TRBD2. CDR3 length: 18 residues. V lost 2 bases and J lost 2; bases outside the gene matches: 3. Per germline, CDR1 SEHNR and CDR2 FQNEAQ (reference sequence). The CDR3 bases are TGTGCCAGCAGCTTAACCGGGACTAGCGGGAGGGCCTACAATGAGCAGTTCTTC. The encoded protein is CASSLTGTSGRAYNEQFF.

The chain employs TRBV19 and TRBJ2-7; 7 nucleotides agree with TRBD2. The germline V gene encodes CDR1 LNHDA and CDR2 SQIVND (reference sequence). This CDR3 contains 15 residues. V shed 5 bases and J 2 bases; nucleotides not matched to a gene: 9. The CDR3 nucleotides are TGTGCCAGTAGTGATGGGGGGGGAGCGACCTACGAGCAGTACTTC. It translates to CASSDGGGATYEQYF.

The rearrangement links TRBV5-1 to TRBJ2-1; 9 bases match TRBD2. The CDR3 covers 16 residues. The J segment lost 8 bases and the V segment lost 0 bases, leaving 9 bases of the junction unmatched. Per the germline V gene, CDR1 is SGHRS and CDR2 is YFSETQ. The CDR3 is CASSLVFLAGRDEQFF. The CDR3, as DNA: TGCGCCAGCAGCTTGGTGTTCCTAGCGGGAAGGGATGAGCAGTTCTTC.

This rearrangement joins TRBV28 to TRBJ2-7; TRBD2 agrees at 12 bases. The CDR3 sequence is 19 residues long. The germline V gene has CDR1 MDHEN and CDR2 SYDVKM. The J segment lost 3 bases and the V segment lost 2 bases, leaving 14 bases of the junction unmatched. The CDR3 sequence: CASSLKVPGLAGPYYEQYF. DNA of the CDR3: TGTGCCAGCAGTTTAAAGGTACCGGGACTAGCGGGTCCGTACTACGAGCAGTACTTC.

The V and J genes are TRBV27 and TRBJ2-1; D call uncertain. The CDR3 extends over 14 amino acids. Trimming removed 5 bases at V and 1 base at J, with 9 bases between. CDR1 and CDR2 from the germline V gene are MNHEY and SMNVEV (reference sequence). The CDR3 DNA follows: TGTGCCAGCAGTCCAGCCGGGTCCTACAATGAGCAGTTCTTC. This translates into CASSPAGSYNEQFF.

This chain connects TRBV9 to TRBJ2-1; TRBD2 agrees at 13 bases. After removal of 0 bases from V and 7 bases from J, the junction contained 7 bases not matched to a gene. Germline V gene lookup returns CDR1 SGDLS and CDR2 YYNGEE. This CDR3 contains 17 residues. CDR3 nucleotides: TGTGCCAGCAGCGTAGGGACTAGCGGGAGCGTGGTAAATGAGCAGTTCTTC. Translation: CASSVGTSGSVVNEQFF. Supplemented by reference TRBV9 and TRBJ2-1, the full variable domain reads DSGVTQTPKHLITATGQRVTLRCSPRSGDLSVYWYQQSLDQGLQFLIQYYNGEERAKGNILERFSAQQFPDLHSELNLSSLELGDSALYFCASSVGTSGSVVNEQFFGPGTRLTVL.

Notes on this clone: Germline and junction disagree at one end, which may indicate a read error. The rearrangement uses TRBV5-1 and TRBJ2-7; D may be TRBD2 (5 bases). The CDR3 covers 15 residues. The germline CDR1 and CDR2 sequences are SGHRS and YFSETQ. CDR3 nucleotide sequence: TGCGCCAGCAGTTTGGAGCCGGGAAAGACATACGAGCAGTACTTC. Translated: CASSLEPGKTYEQYF. The variable domain in full, with the rest retrieved from reference TRBV5-1 and TRBJ2-7, is KAGVTQTPRYLIKTRGQQVTLSCSPISGHRSVSWYQQTPGQGLQFLFEYFSETQRNKGNFPGRFSGRQFSNSRSEMNVSTLELGDSALYLCASSLEPGKTYEQYFGPGTRLTVT.

The V gene is TRBV7-2, the J gene TRBJ1-5, with 9 bases aligning to TRBD1. The CDR3 loop spans 14 amino acids. Germline V lookup: CDR1 SGHTA, CDR2 FQGNSA. V lost 5 bases, J lost 7 bases, and 6 bases stayed unmatched. The CDR3 sequence: CASSLGTGWQPQHF. The CDR3 nucleotides read TGTGCCAGCAGCCTCGGGACAGGGTGGCAGCCCCAGCATTTT.

A word on this clone: The same CDR3 can be traced to other DNA sequences in this sample. This chain joins TRBV9 and TRBJ2-1; 7 bases map to TRBD2. Germline V gene lookup returns CDR1 SGDLS and CDR2 YYNGEE. This CDR3 contains 16 residues. Unmatched junction bases numbered 7, after V lost 0 bases and J lost 4 bases. Written as DNA, the CDR3 is TGTGCCAGCAGCGTAGGGGCTAGCGGATTTTACAATGAGCAGTTCTTC. Residues: CASSVGASGFYNEQFF.

The gene calls are TRBV11-2 and TRBJ1-5; 9 nucleotides align to TRBD1. Trimming at V came to 1 base and at J to 7 bases, leaving 5 bases not matched to a gene. The germline gives CDR1 SGHAT, CDR2 FQNNGV. This CDR3 spans 15 amino acids. The CDR3 DNA follows: TGTGCCAGCAGCTTAGGGACAGGGGAAGGACAGCCCCAGCATTTT. Translation: CASSLGTGEGQPQHF.

The CDR3: CASSIDFLATSYEQYF. DNA of the CDR3: TGTGCCAGTAGTATAGATTTCCTAGCTACGTCCTACGAGCAGTACTTC. V is TRBV19 and J is TRBJ2-7; maybe TRBD2 (5 bases). Germline V gene lookup returns CDR1 LNHDA and CDR2 SQIVND (reference sequence). The CDR3 spans 16 residues. V lost 0 bases, J lost 1 base, and 13 bases lay in between.

Concerning this clone: A junction boundary mismatches the germline segment, possibly from a read error. The chain combines TRBV6-6 with TRBJ2-7; maybe TRBD1 (6 bases). Germline CDR1 is MNHNY and CDR2 is SVGAGI (reference sequence). The CDR3 extends over 12 amino acids. CDR3 residues: CASRTPQGQAWF. The DNA for the CDR3 is TGTGCCAGCAGGACTCCACAGGGTCAAGCGTGGTTC.

This rearrangement joins TRBV6-1 to TRBJ1-2, with 7 bases identical to TRBD1. This CDR3 comprises 16 residues. V was clipped by 2 bases and J by 5 bases; unmatched bases: 11. Germline CDR1 reads MNHNS; CDR2 reads SASEGT. For the CDR3, the DNA is TGTGCCAGCAGTGAAAGTTTAGGGGGCGTTCCATATGGCTACACCTTC. Protein: CASSESLGGVPYGYTF.

The chain has TRBV4-2 and TRBJ2-5; TRBD1 matches 9 bases. The germline V gene encodes CDR1 LGHNA and CDR2 YNFKEQ. With 4 bases clipped from V and 3 bases from J, the junction kept 6 bases outside the gene matches. The CDR3 is 15 residues long. CDR3 bases: TGTGCCAGCAGCCCACGGACAGGGGCGGAAGAGACCCAGTACTTC. As protein: CASSPRTGAEETQYF.

The chain uses TRBV12-5 and TRBJ1-6; weak D call: TRBD1 (6 bases). The germline V gene has CDR1 LGHNT and CDR2 FRNRAP. This CDR3 has 14 residues. The V and J ends lost 4 bases and 6 bases respectively, with 10 bases between them. The CDR3 sequence is CASGSGRGNSPLHF. The CDR3 region has the DNA TGTGCTAGTGGTTCAGGCAGGGGTAATTCACCCCTCCACTTT.

This clone was recorded a few times. J is TRBJ1-2 and V is TRBV11-2; TRBD1 aligns across 8 bases. The germline V gene has CDR1 SGHAT and CDR2 FQNNGV. With 2 bases clipped from V and 5 bases from J, the junction kept 13 bases outside the gene matches. This CDR3 is built from 17 residues. The CDR3 DNA reads TGTGCCAGCAGCTTAAATAGTGGGGACGACAGGGGTTATGGCTACACCTTC. It codes for CASSLNSGDDRGYGYTF.

This chain links TRBV12-3 or TRBV12-4 with TRBJ1-1; D not certain. Trimming stripped 3 bases from V and 6 bases from J, with 11 bases between. The CDR3 loop spans 13 amino acids. The CDR3 nucleotides are TGTGCCAGCAGTTTTTCCCAGTTCTCTGAAGCTTTCTTT. Amino acid sequence: CASSFSQFSEAFF.